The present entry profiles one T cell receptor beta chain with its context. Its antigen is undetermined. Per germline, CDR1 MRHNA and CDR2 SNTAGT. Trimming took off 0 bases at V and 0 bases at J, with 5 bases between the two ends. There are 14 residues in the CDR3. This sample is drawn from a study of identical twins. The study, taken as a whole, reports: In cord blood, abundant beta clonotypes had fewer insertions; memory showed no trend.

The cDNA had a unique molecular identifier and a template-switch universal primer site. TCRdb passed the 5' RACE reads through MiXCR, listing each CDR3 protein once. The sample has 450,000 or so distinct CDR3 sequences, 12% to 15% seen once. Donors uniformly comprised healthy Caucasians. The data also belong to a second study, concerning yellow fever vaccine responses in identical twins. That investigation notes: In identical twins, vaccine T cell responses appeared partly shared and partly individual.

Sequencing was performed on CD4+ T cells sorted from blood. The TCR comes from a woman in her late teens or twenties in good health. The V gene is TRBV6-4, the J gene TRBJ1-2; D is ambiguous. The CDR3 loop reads CASSDSPSNYGYTF. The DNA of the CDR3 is TGTGCCAGCAGTGACTCACCTTCTAACTATGGCTACACCTTC.